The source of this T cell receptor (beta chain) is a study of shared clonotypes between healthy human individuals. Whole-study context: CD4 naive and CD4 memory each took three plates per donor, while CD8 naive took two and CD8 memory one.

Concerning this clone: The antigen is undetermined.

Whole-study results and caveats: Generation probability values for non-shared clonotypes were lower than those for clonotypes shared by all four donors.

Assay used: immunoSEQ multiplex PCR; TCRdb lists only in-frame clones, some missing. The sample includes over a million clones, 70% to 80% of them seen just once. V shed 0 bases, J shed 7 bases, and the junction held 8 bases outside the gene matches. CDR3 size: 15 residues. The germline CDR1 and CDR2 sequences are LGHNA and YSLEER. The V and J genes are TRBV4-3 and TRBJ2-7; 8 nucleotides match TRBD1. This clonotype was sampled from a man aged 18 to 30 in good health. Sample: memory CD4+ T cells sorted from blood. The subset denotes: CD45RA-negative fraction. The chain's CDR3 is CASSQEWQGAREQYF. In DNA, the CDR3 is TGCGCCAGCAGCCAAGAATGGCAGGGGGCAAGGGAGCAGTACTTC.